The present TCR beta chain was sequenced within a study of CD8 T cells in ankylosing spondylitis. Study outcomes and limitations: Made up of about eight highly homologous variants, a TCR beta motif appeared characteristic of ankylosing spondylitis blood. Relatively rare in peripheral blood, disease-linked clones were also CD8+. There was reportedly significant enrichment of clones that were disease-linked in matched ankylosing spondylitis synovial fluid.

A note on this clonotype: Its antigen remains unknown.

Germline lookup yields CDR1 LGHDT and CDR2 YNNKEL (reference sequence). V was trimmed by 2 bases and J by 10 bases, leaving 12 bases between them. This CDR3 has 13 residues. TCRdb called the 5' RACE reads again in MiXCR, with one record for every CDR3 protein. The data contain hundreds of thousands of distinct CDR3 sequences, 12% of them singletons. The chain has TRBV3-1 and TRBJ2-1; tentatively, D is TRBD1 (5 bases). This clonotype originated in a male donor with ankylosing spondylitis. What was sequenced was blood, either unsorted or a sorted T cell fraction (not recorded which). The CDR3 DNA reads TGTGCCAGCAGCCAACTAAGGGGCCCCGAGCAGTTCTTC. Translation: CASSQLRGPEQFF.